The clone carrying this T cell receptor beta chain appeared a few times. Its cognate antigen is unknown. PCR was performed a second time for about 7 to 12 cycles using a sample-barcoded 5' primer and a J-beta primer mix. MiXCR, applied by TCRdb to the 5' RACE reads, yields one record per CDR3 protein. This sample has about 1.5 million distinct CDR3 sequences, with approximately 42% found just once. The data belong to a study of blood T cells in healthy people across ages. Study-level findings and limits: The study could not conclusively compare naive and antigen-experienced cells, given its unsorted PBMCs. In long-lived donors, naive CD4+ cell counts and diversity exceeded those of aged donors.

Researchers collected 9.5 to 10 milliliters of peripheral blood from every single donor. No fewer than 5.5 micrograms of total RNA were isolated from every sample. The sequenced material came from blood. The receptor was derived from a woman in her late teens or twenties in good health.

CDR3 amino acids: CSASPRTVGNSPLHF. CDR3 in DNA: TGCAGTGCTAGTCCGCGGACAGTGGGTAATTCACCCCTCCACTTT. The chain couples TRBV20-1 to TRBJ1-6, with a possible D match to TRBD1 (6 bases). Germline V gene sequence: CDR1 DFQATT, CDR2 SNEGSKA (reference sequence). V shed 3 bases and J shed 6 bases, with 15 bases lying between them. The CDR3 has 15 amino acids.